The 23 T cell receptor beta chains presented below share a single source sample, sequenced in a study of PD-1 blockade in mismatch repair-deficient tumors. Profiling relied on immunoSEQ multiplex PCR, and the TCRdb table lists in-frame clones only, not all of them. The profile shows 38,000 or so clones, 85% of them singletons. The material was peripheral blood, obtained 76 weeks after starting pembrolizumab. The origin of the receptors is an adult with mismatch repair-deficient cancer.

The V call is TRBV27, the J call TRBJ1-1; D gene uncertain. Germline assignment: CDR1 MNHEY and CDR2 SMNVEV (reference sequence). V was trimmed by 3 bases and J by 2 bases, leaving 7 bases between them. This CDR3 is built from 13 residues. DNA for the CDR3: TGTGCCAGCAGTTTTAATGGAAACACTGAAGCTTTCTTT. This translates into CASSFNGNTEAFF.

The rearrangement links TRBV21-1 to TRBJ2-1; the table calls TRBD2, which could not be checked here. TRBV21-1 is termed a pseudogene. The CDR3 runs 17 residues. In DNA form, the CDR3 reads TGTGCCAGCAGCAAAGAAGGGCGGACTAGCGGGACTATATTGCAGTTCTTC. Protein product: CASSKEGRTSGTILQFF.

The rearrangement links TRBV19 to TRBJ1-1; D remains ambiguous. Germline CDR1 is LNHDA and CDR2 is SQIVND (reference sequence). The CDR3 has 15 amino acids. V was trimmed by 4 bases and J by 3 bases, leaving 15 bases between them. The CDR3 DNA is TGTGCCAGTAGTACCCGTTGGCGGAAGGACACTGAAGCTTTCTTT. This gives the protein CASSTRWRKDTEAFF.

The chain carries TRBV10-2 and TRBJ2-6, with D possibly TRBD1 on 5 matching bases. The germline V and J ends were trimmed by 7 bases and 11 bases, with 21 bases remaining between them. The germline gives CDR1 WSHSY, CDR2 SAAADI. The CDR3 runs 15 residues. CDR3 coding DNA: TGCGCCAGCAAAGGATTGGAGACAGTCCCCGACGTCCTGACTTTC. This translates into CASKGLETVPDVLTF.

The chain has TRBV27 and TRBJ2-1, with D possibly matching TRBD2 (5 bases). This CDR3 contains 15 residues. From germline, CDR1 is MNHEY and CDR2 SMNVEV (reference sequence). With 2 bases removed from V and 4 bases from J, the gap between germline ends came to 12 bases. As DNA, the CDR3 is TGTGCCAGCAGTTTAGAGGGCCGTACGTACAATGAGCAGTTCTTC. Its translation is CASSLEGRTYNEQFF.

CDR3 in DNA: TGCGCCAGCAGCCTATCCCCCTTTAGCGGGGCCACCTACAATGAGCAGTTCTTC. It translates to CASSLSPFSGATYNEQFF. The V and J genes are TRBV4-3 and TRBJ2-1, with 8 bases matching TRBD2. The junction had 13 bases not matched to a gene; V was cut back by 4 bases and J by 2 bases. CDR1 is LGHNA, CDR2 YSLEER, per germline. There are 18 residues in the CDR3.

The genes are TRBV19 and TRBJ2-1, with a possible D match to TRBD2 (6 bases). Germline CDR1 reads LNHDA; CDR2 reads SQIVND (reference sequence). The ends were cut back, 5 bases at V and 11 bases at J, with 16 bases in the middle. The CDR3 consists of 13 residues. CDR3 nucleotides: TGTGCCAGTAGTCTCACCGGGACTCCGAAGCAGTTCTTC. Residues: CASSLTGTPKQFF.

V gene TRBV7-3 combines with J gene TRBJ1-1; D is unresolved. Germline V lookup: CDR1 SGHTA, CDR2 FQGTGA. Trimming took off 2 bases at V and 1 base at J, with 5 bases between the two ends. The CDR3 has 13 residues. CDR3 bases: TGTGCCAGCAGCTTAGAGAGGAACACTGAAGCTTTCTTT. This gives the protein CASSLERNTEAFF. The entire variable domain, with the rest obtained from reference TRBV7-3 and TRBJ1-1, is as follows: GAGVSQTPSNKVTEKGKYVELRCDPISGHTALYWYRQSLGQGPEFLIYFQGTGAADDSGLPNDRFFAVRPEGSVSTLKIQRTERGDSAVYLCASSLERNTEAFFGQGTRLTVV.

Details on this clone: The junction departs from the called germline gene at one end, perhaps through a read error. The V and J genes are TRBV6-1 and TRBJ1-5, with D perhaps matching TRBD1 (5 bases). CDR1 is MNHNS, CDR2 SASEGT, per germline. There are 14 residues in the CDR3. The CDR3 coding sequence is TGTGTCAGCAGTGAAGGGGTGGTCATGCAGCCCCAGCATTTT. Its protein product is CVSSEGVVMQPQHF.

DNA of the CDR3: TGTGCCAGCAGCCAACGTATAGGGCTTGCCGTGAACACTGAAGCTTTCTTT. Encoded protein: CASSQRIGLAVNTEAFF. The chain is built from TRBV4-2 and TRBJ1-1; D is undetermined. The CDR3 has 17 amino acids. Trimming cost V 2 bases and J 0 bases, with 16 bases left between them. Germline-derived CDR1 and CDR2 are LGHNA and YNFKEQ.

This clone has only one observation. The chain combines TRBV6-5 with TRBJ2-1; the D gene is possibly TRBD2 (7 bases). Germline CDR1 MNHEY, CDR2 SVGAGI. The V end lost 5 bases, the J end lost 7 bases, and 18 bases lay between the germline ends. This CDR3 spans 15 amino acids. CDR3 nucleotides: TGTGCCAGCAGTCCGAGAAGGGGGGGTGGGAATGAGCAGTTCTTC. It encodes CASSPRRGGGNEQFF.

This chain links TRBV5-1 with TRBJ2-2; tentatively, D is TRBD1 (6 bases). The ends were cut back, 3 bases at V and 7 bases at J, with 16 bases in the middle. The CDR3 totals 15 residues. Germline V gives CDR1 SGHRS, CDR2 YFSETQ. The DNA of the CDR3 is TGCGCCAGCAGCTATGGACAGCTTTCCGTCGGGGAGCTGTTTTTT. It translates to CASSYGQLSVGELFF. The entire variable domain, with the rest obtained from reference TRBV5-1 and TRBJ2-2, is as follows: KAGVTQTPRYLIKTRGQQVTLSCSPISGHRSVSWYQQTPGQGLQFLFEYFSETQRNKGNFPGRFSGRQFSNSRSEMNVSTLELGDSALYLCASSYGQLSVGELFFGEGSRLTVL.

The rearrangement joins TRBV7-5 to TRBJ2-3; the table's D call, TRBD2, was not checked against the DNA. TRBV7-5 is recorded as a pseudogene. The length of the CDR3 is 20 residues. The CDR3: CARSAPLAGDRLTSTDTQYF. CDR3 in DNA: TGTGCCAGAAGCGCCCCCCTAGCGGGAGATCGCTTAACAAGCACAGATACGCAGTATTTT.

The rearrangement joins TRBV15 to TRBJ1-5; no clear D. V was cut by 0 bases and J by 9 bases, with 15 bases left in between. There are 15 residues in the CDR3. In germline, CDR1 is LNHNV, CDR2 YYDKDF (reference sequence). CDR3: CATSRDLEGVRPQHF. CDR3 nucleotide sequence: TGTGCCACCAGCAGAGATCTGGAGGGAGTAAGGCCCCAGCATTTT.

In its sample, this clone was seen a few times. V and J are TRBV7-9 and TRBJ1-5; D is ambiguous. CDR1 and CDR2 (germline): SEHNR, FQNEAQ (reference sequence). The V gene lost 1 base and the J gene lost 4 bases, with 8 bases spanning the gap. The CDR3 totals 14 residues. The CDR3 nucleotides read TGTGCCAGCAGCTTAGGGCAGGATAATCAGCCCCAGCATTTT. Protein: CASSLGQDNQPQHF.

V usage is TRBV5-1 and J usage is TRBJ1-5; the D is unclear. Per germline, CDR1 SGHRS and CDR2 YFSETQ. This CDR3 has 16 amino acids. With 0 bases removed from V and 6 bases from J, the gap between germline ends came to 16 bases. In DNA form, the CDR3 reads TGCGCCAGCAGCTTGGGACCGGCCGGATCTAGTCAGCCCCAGCATTTT. Amino acid sequence: CASSLGPAGSSQPQHF.

The chain joins TRBV5-1 to TRBJ1-2, with TRBD1 as a possible D gene (5 bases). Germline V gene data show CDR1 as SGHRS and CDR2 as YFSETQ. Between the trimmed V and J ends, which lost 3 bases and 6 bases, there was a span of 12 bases. This CDR3 is built from 13 residues. The CDR3 bases are TGCGCCAGCAGCTGGGACGGGGGTGATGGCTACACCTTC. This gives the protein CASSWDGGDGYTF.

This clone was observed a few times. The chain joins TRBV9 to TRBJ1-1; D uncertain. The CDR3 is made up of 12 amino acids. In germline, CDR1 is SGDLS, CDR2 YYNGEE. Trimming took off 7 bases at V and 1 base at J, with 8 bases between the two ends. The CDR3 protein is CASSGRNTEAFF. The CDR3 DNA reads as TGTGCCAGCTCTGGACGGAACACTGAAGCTTTCTTT. Based on the CDR3 plus reference TRBV9 and TRBJ1-1, the full variable domain is DSGVTQTPKHLITATGQRVTLRCSPRSGDLSVYWYQQSLDQGLQFLIQYYNGEERAKGNILERFSAQQFPDLHSELNLSSLELGDSALYFCASSGRNTEAFFGQGTRLTVV.

This clone was picked up a small number of times. V and J are TRBV5-1 and TRBJ2-7, with no clear D. Trimming took off 3 bases at V and 2 bases at J, with 12 bases between the two ends. Germline CDR1 SGHRS, CDR2 YFSETQ. CDR3 length: 14 residues. The CDR3 DNA is TGCGCCAGCAGCTCCACAGATGGACCCTACGAGCAGTACTTC. It specifies CASSSTDGPYEQYF.

The rearrangement joins TRBV27 to TRBJ2-7, with a possible D match to TRBD2 (5 bases). CDR1 MNHEY and CDR2 SMNVEV come from the germline V gene (reference sequence). The V end was cut by 4 bases, the J end by 1 base, with 11 bases between. The CDR3 totals 14 residues. In DNA, the CDR3 is TGTGCCAGCAGTTCCCAACTAGTTTCCTACGAGCAGTACTTC. It is translated as CASSSQLVSYEQYF.

This clone was counted once. V usage is TRBV5-1 and J usage is TRBJ2-5; 7 bases align to TRBD1. Germline assignment: CDR1 SGHRS and CDR2 YFSETQ. This CDR3 has 14 residues. J was trimmed by 1 base and V by 4 bases; bases with no gene match: 4. The DNA for the CDR3 is TGCGCCAGCAGCGTGGGGACAGCCCAAGAGACCCAGTACTTC. Protein product: CASSVGTAQETQYF.

This chain uses TRBV5-1 with TRBJ2-2, with no clear D. The CDR3 consists of 14 residues. Germline CDR1 SGHRS, CDR2 YFSETQ. V was cut by 7 bases and J by 2 bases, with 12 bases left in between. CDR3 sequence: CASGTTVNTGELFF. The CDR3, as DNA: TGCGCCAGCGGAACGACGGTAAACACCGGGGAGCTGTTTTTT.

The rearrangement joins TRBV7-6 to TRBJ2-3; TRBD2 matches at 10 bases. Germline V gene sequence: CDR1 SGHVS, CDR2 FNYEAQ. The V and J ends lost 2 bases and 0 bases, in that order; junction bases with no gene match: 2. This CDR3 comprises 16 residues. The CDR3 here is CASSLMTSGSTDTQYF. CDR3 DNA: TGTGCCAGCAGCTTAATGACTAGCGGGAGCACAGATACGCAGTATTTT.